The rows below give T cell receptor beta chains drawn from one sample of a study of shared clonotypes between healthy human individuals. Assay: immunoSEQ multiplex PCR; the TCRdb copy retains only in-frame clones and omits some. Of approximately 2,300,000 clones in the sample, around 93% were seen once. The specimen sequenced was naive CD4+ T cells from PBMCs. The receptors here all came from a man aged 18 to 35 in good health. Some clones in this sample may be carry-over from other donors' samples. The CDR3 runs from the conserved cysteine through the conserved F or W. The order of the fields is J gene, D gene, CDR3 length, clone size, V gene, CDR3 protein, CDR3 DNA. The D gene is left open where the match is weak. The listing skips clone size in some rows; elsewhere it reads once, few, many or a size class.

J: TRBJ2-1
D: TRBD2
length: 15
size: .
V: TRBV30
CDR3: CACQGLAGVVNEQFF
DNA: TGTGCCTGCCAGGGACTAGCGGGAGTCGTTAATGAGCAGTTCTTC

J: TRBJ2-3
D: .
length: 15
size: .
V: TRBV6-1
CDR3: CASQVKTPSTDTQYF
DNA: TGTGCCAGCCAGGTCAAGACGCCAAGCACAGATACGCAGTATTTT

J: TRBJ1-2
D: TRBD1
length: 13
size: .
V: TRBV19
CDR3: CASALQGPYGYTF
DNA: TGTGCCAGCGCACTACAGGGGCCCTATGGCTACACCTTC

J: TRBJ1-6
D: .
length: 16
size: .
V: TRBV11-2
CDR3: CASSLLRGRAFTPLHF
DNA: TGTGCCAGCAGCTTACTCCGTGGCAGGGCTTTCACACCCCTCCACTTT

J: TRBJ1-1
D: .
length: 15
size: .
V: TRBV9
CDR3: CASSVSPGGHTEAFF
DNA: TGTGCCAGCAGCGTTTCCCCTGGGGGGCACACTGAAGCTTTCTTT

J: TRBJ2-7
D: .
length: 15
size: .
V: TRBV4-3
CDR3: CASSQNPTITYEQYF
DNA: TGCGCCAGCAGCCAAAATCCGACCATAACCTACGAGCAGTACTTC

J: TRBJ2-1
D: .
length: 14
size: .
V: TRBV4-1
CDR3: CASSQVTLPNEQFF
DNA: TGCGCCAGCAGCCAAGTTACACTGCCGAATGAGCAGTTCTTC

J: TRBJ1-1
D: .
length: 16
size: .
V: TRBV12-5
CDR3: CASGLQSGAGRTEAFF
DNA: TGTGCTAGTGGTTTGCAGTCTGGGGCAGGCAGGACTGAAGCTTTCTTT

J: TRBJ1-3
D: .
length: 11
size: .
V: TRBV6-5
CDR3: CASSSVNTIYF
DNA: TGTGCCAGCAGCTCAGTCAACACCATATATTTT

J: TRBJ2-2
D: .
length: 13
size: few
V: TRBV2
CDR3: CASRRDGPGELFF
DNA: TGTGCCAGCAGAAGGGACGGTCCCGGGGAGCTGTTTTTT

J: TRBJ1-5
D: TRBD1
length: 18
size: .
V: TRBV30
CDR3: CAGTTRGQKASSNQPQHF
DNA: TGTGCCGGAACGACCAGGGGACAGAAAGCATCGAGCAATCAGCCCCAGCATTTT

J: TRBJ1-2
D: .
length: 13
size: .
V: TRBV7-6
CDR3: CASSLATGVGYTF
DNA: TGTGCCAGCAGCTTAGCGACGGGGGTTGGCTACACCTTC

J: TRBJ1-1
D: .
length: 14
size: .
V: TRBV4-2
CDR3: CASSQEKWGAEAFF
DNA: TGTGCCAGCAGCCAAGAGAAATGGGGAGCTGAAGCTTTCTTT

J: TRBJ2-1
D: .
length: 16
size: .
V: TRBV5-6
CDR3: CASSLRGPTQYNEQFF
DNA: TGTGCCAGCAGCTTGCGTGGACCGACGCAATACAATGAGCAGTTCTTC

J: TRBJ2-1
D: .
length: 15
size: .
V: TRBV5-1
CDR3: CASSLVGNSGNEQFF
DNA: TGCGCCAGCAGCTTGGTGGGGAATTCCGGCAATGAGCAGTTCTTC

J: TRBJ1-1
D: .
length: 15
size: .
V: TRBV7-9
CDR3: CASSLALGGGAEAFF
DNA: TGTGCCAGCAGCTTAGCATTGGGGGGTGGGGCTGAAGCTTTCTTT

J: TRBJ1-5
D: .
length: 13
size: .
V: TRBV4-1
CDR3: CASSQARDQPQHF
DNA: TGCGCCAGCAGCCAAGCAAGGGATCAGCCCCAGCATTTT

J: TRBJ1-1
D: .
length: 14
size: .
V: TRBV7-3
CDR3: CASSLRQGNTEAFF
DNA: TGTGCCAGCAGCTTACGCCAGGGGAACACTGAAGCTTTCTTT

J: TRBJ2-1
D: .
length: 14
size: .
V: TRBV25-1
CDR3: CASSGSKRYNEQFF
DNA: TGTGCCAGCAGTGGCTCAAAGCGGTACAATGAGCAGTTCTTC

J: TRBJ2-7
D: .
length: 14
size: .
V: TRBV5-1
CDR3: CASSGGGRNYEQYF
DNA: TGCGCCAGCAGCGGAGGGGGACGAAACTACGAGCAGTACTTC

J: TRBJ1-1
D: .
length: 13
size: .
V: TRBV10-3
CDR3: CAISYPMNTEAFF
DNA: TGTGCCATCAGTTACCCCATGAACACTGAAGCTTTCTTT

J: TRBJ2-2
D: .
length: 16
size: .
V: TRBV19
CDR3: CASSTLDSSYTGELFF
DNA: TGTGCCAGTAGTACCTTGGACAGTTCCTACACCGGGGAGCTGTTTTTT

J: TRBJ1-1
D: .
length: 13
size: .
V: TRBV4-1
CDR3: CASSRGLNTEAFF
DNA: TGCGCCAGCAGTCGAGGGCTGAACACTGAAGCTTTCTTT

J: TRBJ1-1
D: .
length: 13
size: many
V: TRBV7-9
CDR3: CASSSKLNTEAFF
DNA: TGTGCCAGCAGTAGCAAGCTGAACACTGAAGCTTTCTTT

J: TRBJ1-4
D: TRBD1
length: 15
size: .
V: TRBV5-1
CDR3: CASSDRQGAGEKLFF
DNA: TGCGCCAGCAGCGACCGACAGGGGGCAGGTGAAAAACTGTTTTTT

J: TRBJ2-6
D: .
length: 14
size: .
V: TRBV19
CDR3: CATRGYSGANVLTF
DNA: TGTGCCACCCGGGGTTACTCTGGGGCCAACGTCCTGACTTTC

J: TRBJ1-5
D: .
length: 17
size: .
V: TRBV27
CDR3: CASRSHDRPYSNQPQHF
DNA: TGTGCCAGCAGAAGCCACGACAGGCCGTATAGCAATCAGCCCCAGCATTTT

J: TRBJ2-3
D: .
length: 12
size: .
V: TRBV7-2
CDR3: CASSLHTDTQYF
DNA: TGTGCCAGCAGCCTACACACAGATACGCAGTATTTT

J: TRBJ1-4
D: TRBD1
length: 14
size: .
V: TRBV25-1
CDR3: CASSDRQGSEKLFF
DNA: TGTGCCAGCAGTGACAGACAGGGAAGTGAAAAACTGTTTTTT

J: TRBJ2-7
D: TRBD1
length: 14
size: .
V: TRBV5-1
CDR3: CASSSGQGAAEQYF
DNA: TGCGCCAGCAGCTCAGGACAGGGGGCCGCCGAGCAGTACTTC

J: TRBJ1-1
D: .
length: 15
size: .
V: TRBV6-1
CDR3: CASSDISGSQPEAFF
DNA: TGTGCCAGCAGTGATATCTCAGGGTCCCAACCCGAAGCTTTCTTT

J: TRBJ2-2
D: .
length: 14
size: .
V: TRBV18
CDR3: CASSLQGNTGELFF
DNA: TGTGCCAGCTCACTACAGGGGAACACCGGGGAGCTGTTTTTT

J: TRBJ1-1
D: TRBD1
length: 15
size: .
V: TRBV28
CDR3: CASSSPGTVNTEAFF
DNA: TGTGCCAGCAGCTCCCCAGGGACAGTGAACACTGAAGCTTTCTTT

J: TRBJ2-7
D: .
length: 15
size: .
V: TRBV27
CDR3: CASILRRGGTYEQYF
DNA: TGTGCCAGCATCCTACGACGGGGCGGAACCTACGAGCAGTACTTC

J: TRBJ1-2
D: TRBD1
length: 14
size: .
V: TRBV28
CDR3: CASSPPPGQLSYTF
DNA: TGTGCCAGCAGTCCGCCTCCGGGACAGTTGAGCTACACCTTC

J: TRBJ2-2
D: .
length: 13
size: .
V: TRBV6-5
CDR3: CASSLRRAGELFF
DNA: TGTGCCAGCAGTCTCCGGAGGGCCGGGGAGCTGTTTTTT

J: TRBJ1-5
D: TRBD1
length: 16
size: .
V: TRBV23-1
CDR3: CASSQSRTGGNQPQHF
DNA: TGCGCCAGCAGTCAATCAAGGACAGGGGGAAACCAGCCCCAGCATTTT

J: TRBJ1-1
D: TRBD1
length: 15
size: .
V: TRBV19
CDR3: CASSIAIPGGTEAFF
DNA: TGTGCCAGTAGTATAGCCATCCCAGGGGGCACTGAAGCTTTCTTT

J: TRBJ2-7
D: .
length: 15
size: .
V: TRBV11-2
CDR3: CASSLDWSATYEQYF
DNA: TGTGCCAGCAGCTTAGATTGGTCTGCTACCTACGAGCAGTACTTC

J: TRBJ1-5
D: TRBD1
length: 16
size: once
V: TRBV5-1
CDR3: CASSLDGTGTTQPQHF
DNA: TGCGCCAGCAGCTTGGATGGGACAGGGACGACGCAGCCCCAGCATTTT

J: TRBJ1-5
D: .
length: 12
size: .
V: TRBV25-1
CDR3: CASSESGQPQHF
DNA: TGTGCCAGCAGTGAATCTGGTCAGCCCCAGCATTTT

J: TRBJ1-1
D: .
length: 11
size: .
V: TRBV6-1
CDR3: CASRGQGMYVF
DNA: TGTGCCAGCCGCGGGCAGGGGATGTACGTCTTT

J: TRBJ2-1
D: .
length: 15
size: .
V: TRBV6-6
CDR3: CASSQSSSSYNEQFF
DNA: TGTGCCAGCAGTCAAAGTAGTAGCTCCTACAATGAGCAGTTCTTC

J: TRBJ2-1
D: TRBD1
length: 17
size: .
V: TRBV30
CDR3: CAWSVPLGGQGLNEQFF
DNA: TGTGCCTGGAGTGTACCCCTAGGGGGACAGGGACTGAATGAGCAGTTCTTC

J: TRBJ1-6
D: .
length: 16
size: .
V: TRBV18
CDR3: CASSPEGWGGESPLHF
DNA: TGTGCCAGCTCACCGGAGGGCTGGGGCGGGGAATCACCCCTCCACTTT

J: TRBJ1-5
D: TRBD1
length: 15
size: .
V: TRBV5-1
CDR3: CASSTNTGGNQPQHF
DNA: TGCGCCAGCAGCACGAATACAGGGGGCAATCAGCCCCAGCATTTT

J: TRBJ1-2
D: .
length: 16
size: .
V: TRBV28
CDR3: CASSLPFYRGAHGYTF
DNA: TGTGCCAGCAGTTTACCTTTTTATCGGGGGGCGCACGGCTACACCTTC

J: TRBJ1-4
D: .
length: 15
size: .
V: TRBV6-6
CDR3: CASSYIPDPNEKLFF
DNA: TGTGCCAGCAGTTACATTCCGGACCCTAATGAAAAACTGTTTTTT

J: TRBJ2-7
D: TRBD1
length: 13
size: .
V: TRBV7-2
CDR3: CATRAGGTYEQYF
DNA: TGTGCCACCCGGGCAGGGGGCACCTACGAGCAGTACTTC

J: TRBJ2-7
D: TRBD1
length: 15
size: .
V: TRBV4-1
CDR3: CASSQGQGAFYEQYF
DNA: TGCGCCAGCAGCCAAGGACAGGGGGCTTTCTACGAGCAGTACTTC

J: TRBJ1-5
D: TRBD1
length: 15
size: .
V: TRBV6-5
CDR3: CASSQDRASNQPQHF
DNA: TGTGCCAGCAGTCAAGACAGGGCCAGCAATCAGCCCCAGCATTTT

J: TRBJ2-1
D: .
length: 13
size: .
V: TRBV14
CDR3: CASSQDRDNEQFF
DNA: TGTGCCAGCAGCCAAGACAGGGACAATGAGCAGTTCTTC

J: TRBJ2-1
D: .
length: 15
size: .
V: TRBV4-2
CDR3: CASSQETTRFNEQFF
DNA: TGTGCCAGCAGCCAAGAAACTACCCGCTTCAATGAGCAGTTCTTC